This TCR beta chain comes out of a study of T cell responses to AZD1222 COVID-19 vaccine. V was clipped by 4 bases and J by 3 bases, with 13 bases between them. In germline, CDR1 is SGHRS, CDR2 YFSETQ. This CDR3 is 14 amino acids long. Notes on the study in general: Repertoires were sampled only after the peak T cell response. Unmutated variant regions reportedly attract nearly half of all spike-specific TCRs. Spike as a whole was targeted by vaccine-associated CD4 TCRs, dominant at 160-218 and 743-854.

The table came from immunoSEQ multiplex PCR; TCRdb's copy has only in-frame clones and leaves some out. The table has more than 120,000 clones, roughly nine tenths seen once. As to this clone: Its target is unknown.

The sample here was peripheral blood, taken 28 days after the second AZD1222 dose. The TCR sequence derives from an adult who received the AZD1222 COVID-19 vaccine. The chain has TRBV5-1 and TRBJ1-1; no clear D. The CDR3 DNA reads TGCGCCAGCAGCCCTGGGAGGGAGGACACTGAAGCTTTCTTT. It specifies CASSPGREDTEAFF.